These T cell receptor beta chains were read from a single sample in a study of blood T cell repertoires in COVID-19. Profiled with immunoSEQ multiplex PCR; TCRdb holds only in-frame clones, not every one. The sample lists about 330,000 clones; around nine tenths were seen once. Sequencing was carried out using peripheral blood. Receptors were obtained from a woman aged 50 to 60 with active or convalescent COVID-19. Both conserved end residues are part of each CDR3. Some rows mark clone size as missing; the rest say once, few, many or name a class of expanded clone.

v_call: TRBV27
clone_size: once
j_call: TRBJ1-5
cdr3_aa: CASSYTGPSNQPQHF

v_call: TRBV2
clone_size: -
j_call: TRBJ2-4
cdr3_aa: CASSGSLAKNIQYF

v_call: TRBV30
clone_size: -
j_call: TRBJ2-7
cdr3_aa: CAWKLQGDYEQYF

v_call: TRBV3-1/TRBV3-2
clone_size: -
j_call: TRBJ1-4
cdr3_aa: CASSRQGNEKLFF

v_call: TRBV18
clone_size: -
j_call: TRBJ2-2
cdr3_aa: CASSPPSSRVSTGELFF

v_call: TRBV5-5
clone_size: once
j_call: TRBJ2-1
cdr3_aa: CASSLDPGGYNEQFF

v_call: TRBV4-2
clone_size: -
j_call: TRBJ2-7
cdr3_aa: CASSQDGASGYEQYF

v_call: TRBV6-5
clone_size: -
j_call: TRBJ2-1
cdr3_aa: CASRLDRGSYNEQFF

v_call: TRBV5-1
clone_size: -
j_call: TRBJ2-6
cdr3_aa: CASSLVGAQSSGANVLTF

v_call: TRBV18
clone_size: few
j_call: TRBJ1-3
cdr3_aa: CASSPPGRGSGNTIYF

v_call: TRBV5-4
clone_size: few
j_call: TRBJ2-5
cdr3_aa: CASSLGLAGVQETQYF

v_call: TRBV9
clone_size: -
j_call: TRBJ1-1
cdr3_aa: CASSVAADTWTAFF

v_call: TRBV2
clone_size: -
j_call: TRBJ2-1
cdr3_aa: CASRTRGLAGSGNEQFF

v_call: TRBV28
clone_size: -
j_call: TRBJ1-2
cdr3_aa: CASSLGGPSTYGYTF

v_call: TRBV7-9
clone_size: -
j_call: TRBJ1-1
cdr3_aa: CASSLAGVSTEAFF

v_call: TRBV18
clone_size: -
j_call: TRBJ1-4
cdr3_aa: CASSRKDRGPNEKLFF

v_call: TRBV19
clone_size: -
j_call: TRBJ1-2
cdr3_aa: CASSPRTGEIGGYTF

v_call: TRBV6-4
clone_size: -
j_call: TRBJ2-2
cdr3_aa: CASSGTRNTGELFF

v_call: TRBV29-1
clone_size: -
j_call: TRBJ2-7
cdr3_aa: CSVEDRGGSPYEQYF

v_call: TRBV25-1
clone_size: -
j_call: TRBJ2-3
cdr3_aa: CASSEYRGTDTQYF

v_call: TRBV7-2
clone_size: -
j_call: TRBJ2-7
cdr3_aa: CASSADRSYEQYF

v_call: TRBV11-2
clone_size: -
j_call: TRBJ2-5
cdr3_aa: CASSFGDISQETQYF

v_call: TRBV30
clone_size: -
j_call: TRBJ2-7
cdr3_aa: CAWSVKAGQRSYEQYF

v_call: TRBV6-5
clone_size: -
j_call: TRBJ1-5
cdr3_aa: CASSYNVGGNQPQHF

v_call: TRBV9
clone_size: -
j_call: TRBJ1-2
cdr3_aa: CASSVGSRDGYTF

v_call: TRBV5-1
clone_size: -
j_call: TRBJ1-2
cdr3_aa: CASSLGGTGGGYGYGYTF

v_call: TRBV2
clone_size: once
j_call: TRBJ2-2
cdr3_aa: CASVLNTGELFF

v_call: TRBV4-3
clone_size: -
j_call: TRBJ2-7
cdr3_aa: CASSQDHGRLAGGSREQYF

v_call: TRBV10-3
clone_size: -
j_call: TRBJ2-7
cdr3_aa: CAISGTGYEQYF

v_call: TRBV19
clone_size: -
j_call: TRBJ1-5
cdr3_aa: CASRPTDRGDNQPQHF

v_call: TRBV29-1
clone_size: once
j_call: TRBJ2-3
cdr3_aa: CSVEGLAGVTDTQYF

v_call: TRBV29-1
clone_size: -
j_call: TRBJ2-3
cdr3_aa: CSVERAGMDTQYF

v_call: TRBV28
clone_size: few
j_call: TRBJ2-7
cdr3_aa: CASMGSQVGYEQYF

v_call: TRBV12-5
clone_size: -
j_call: TRBJ1-2
cdr3_aa: CASGLYPPLTGGDYGYTF